This T cell receptor (beta chain) stems from a study of blood T cell repertoires in COVID-19. Study summary: Samples came from the United States, Italy and Spain, spanning acute and convalescent COVID-19. PBMCs, B-cell-depleted T cells, or T cells provided the cDNA or gDNA that made up the material.

The CDR3 length is 15 residues. In the study's own analysis: Estimated nucleated cell counts came from reference gene primer amplification. Repertoires were generated with immunoSEQ multiplex PCR, while TCRdb's copy carries only in-frame clones and drops some. V, J and clone size reflect that table, while D and trimming were determined from the DNA. The table has 200,000 to 300,000 clones, approximately 86% seen once. The chain is built from TRBV21-1 and TRBJ2-5; the table assigns TRBD1, which was not confirmed against the DNA. TRBV21-1 constitutes a pseudogene. The source material was peripheral blood. The clonotype comes from a woman aged 25-40 years who had recovered from COVID-19. The CDR3 reads CASSSHRGEGETQYF. CDR3 DNA sequence: TGTGCCAGCAGCAGCCACAGGGGCGAAGGGGAGACCCAGTACTTC.